The 9 T cell receptor beta chains below all came from one sample that was sequenced in a study of regulatory T cells in long-lasting Graves disease. Libraries of TCR beta came from iRepertoire HTBI primers plus Arm-PCR of CDR3 regions. TCRdb independently ran MiXCR on the multiplex PCR reads; one entry per CDR3 protein. The sample lists some 220,000 distinct CDR3 sequences; roughly a fifth were seen once. The sample's time point: newly diagnosed GD, antithyroid drugs for less than 3 months. Construction of the TCR library relied on RNA isolated from PBMCs. The data also belong to a second study, concerning T cells in Graves' hyperthyroidism and ophthalmopathy.

The sequencing used peripheral blood mononuclear cells (PBMCs), collected at new diagnosis, from a patient treated with antithyroid drugs. The receptors come from a woman aged 25 to 45 with Graves disease.

This clonotype was seen many times. V is TRBV2 and J is TRBJ1-2; D remains ambiguous. Germline V lookup: CDR1 SNHLY, CDR2 FYNNEI. The CDR3 sequence is 11 residues long. V was shortened by 11 bases and J by 2 bases, with 9 bases between the two germline ends. CDR3 nucleotide sequence: TGTGCCGCACAGCAGAACTATGGCTACACCTTC. Translating it yields CAAQQNYGYTF.

This clonotype was seen a single time. The likely explanation is a read error, given a far larger clone one base away. The chain uses TRBV11-2 and TRBJ2-1; 14 bases line up with TRBD2. The trim removed 5 bases at V and 12 bases at J, leaving 15 bases unmatched. The germline CDR1 and CDR2 sequences are SGHAT and FQNNGV. The CDR3 loop spans 17 amino acids. CDR3 DNA sequence: TGTGCCAGCAGCGCAAGGACCGGGACTAGCGGGAGTGGTGGGCAGTTCTTC. Translated, it gives CASSARTGTSGSGGQFF.

This clonotype came up many times. The rearrangement links TRBV28 to TRBJ1-2; D is unclear. Germline CDR1 and CDR2: MDHEN and SYDVKM. With 5 bases removed from V and 12 bases from J, the gap between germline ends came to 19 bases. This CDR3 spans 13 amino acids. In nucleotides, the CDR3 is TGTGCCAGCAGTCCCCTGGACCGAGGTGCAGACACCTTC. Translating it yields CASSPLDRGADTF.

In this sample, this clonotype turned up a few times. The chain is built from TRBV27 and TRBJ1-2; D might be TRBD1 (6 bases). Trimming left V 6 bases short and J 6 bases short, with 17 bases between. Germline values: CDR1 MNHEY, CDR2 SMNVEV (reference sequence). The CDR3 sequence is 14 residues long. The CDR3 spells CASRRGRTRNGYTF. The CDR3 nucleotides are TGTGCCAGCAGGCGGGGGCGGACCCGTAATGGCTACACCTTC.

In its sample, this clonotype was seen many times. The chain is built from TRBV5-1 and TRBJ2-1; 11 nucleotides align to TRBD2. J lost 8 bases, V lost 4 bases, and 14 bases had no gene match. The germline V gene has CDR1 SGHRS and CDR2 YFSETQ. This CDR3 comprises 17 residues. The CDR3 here is CASSATPTSGSEYEQFF. CDR3 nucleotides: TGCGCCAGCAGCGCAACCCCAACTAGCGGGAGCGAGTATGAGCAGTTCTTC.

This clonotype has ten or more counts. V gene TRBV24-1 combines with J gene TRBJ1-5; 10 bases agree with TRBD1. This CDR3 has 18 amino acids. Germline assignment: CDR1 KGHDR and CDR2 SFDVKD. V gave up 4 bases and J gave up 6 bases; unmatched junction bases: 14. The CDR3 loop reads CATSETGQGTSYVQPQHF. CDR3 nucleotides: TGTGCCACCAGTGAAACGGGACAGGGGACCTCTTATGTTCAGCCCCAGCATTTT.

Notes on this clonotype: The junction departs from germline at one end; a sequencing error may be responsible. The chain has TRBV11-2 and TRBJ2-7; 10 bases are shared with TRBD2. The CDR3 consists of 11 residues. Germline CDR1 reads SGHAT; CDR2 reads FQNNGV. The CDR3 loop reads CASTKREGLSF. CDR3 DNA: TGTGCCAGCACTAAGCGGGAGGGCCTTTCGTTT.

This clonotype was counted at least ten times. As DNA, the CDR3 is TGCAGCGTTGAAGATCCCCTGATCTACAATGAGCAGTTCTTC. It yields the protein CSVEDPLIYNEQFF. The V gene is TRBV29-1, the J gene TRBJ2-1; no clear D. V lost 0 bases to trimming and J lost 3 bases, with 9 bases between them. The V gene's germline CDR1 is SQVTM and CDR2 ANQGSEA. The length of the CDR3 is 14 residues.

There are many counts of this clonotype. V and J are TRBV9 and TRBJ1-5; TRBD1 might be the D (6 bases). V shed 0 bases and J shed 6 bases, with 16 bases lying between them. The CDR3 totals 16 residues. Per germline, CDR1 SGDLS and CDR2 YYNGEE. The CDR3 DNA sequence: TGTGCCAGCAGCGTAGCGGGTCAGGGGATCGGTCAGCCCCAGCATTTT. It is translated as CASSVAGQGIGQPQHF. The whole variable domain, remainder taken from reference TRBV9 and TRBJ1-5, is DSGVTQTPKHLITATGQRVTLRCSPRSGDLSVYWYQQSLDQGLQFLIQYYNGEERAKGNILERFSAQQFPDLHSELNLSSLELGDSALYFCASSVAGQGIGQPQHFGDGTRLSIL.